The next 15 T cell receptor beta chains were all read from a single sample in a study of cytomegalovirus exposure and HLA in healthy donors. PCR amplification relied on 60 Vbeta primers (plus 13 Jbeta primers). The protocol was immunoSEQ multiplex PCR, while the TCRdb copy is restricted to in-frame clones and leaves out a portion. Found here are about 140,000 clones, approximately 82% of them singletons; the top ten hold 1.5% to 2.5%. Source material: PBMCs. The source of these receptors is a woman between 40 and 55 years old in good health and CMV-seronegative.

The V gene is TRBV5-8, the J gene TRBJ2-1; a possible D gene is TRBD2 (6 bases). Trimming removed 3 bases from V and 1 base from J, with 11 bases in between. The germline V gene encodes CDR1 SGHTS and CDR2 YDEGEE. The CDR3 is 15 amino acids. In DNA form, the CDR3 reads TGTGCCAGCAGCTGGGGGGTTCTTTCCTACAATGAGCAGTTCTTC. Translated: CASSWGVLSYNEQFF. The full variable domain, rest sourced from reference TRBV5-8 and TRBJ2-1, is EAGVTQSPTHLIKTRGQQATLRCSPISGHTSVYWYQQALGLGLQFLLWYDEGEERNRGNFPPRFSGRQFPNYSSELNVNALELEDSALYLCASSWGVLSYNEQFFGPGTRLTVL.

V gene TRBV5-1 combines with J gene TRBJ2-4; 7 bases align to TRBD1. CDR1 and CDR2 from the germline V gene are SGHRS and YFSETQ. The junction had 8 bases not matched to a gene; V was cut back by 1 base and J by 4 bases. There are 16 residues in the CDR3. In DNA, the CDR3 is TGCGCCAGCAGCTTGCAGGGGACAGCAAATAAAAACATTCAGTACTTC. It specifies CASSLQGTANKNIQYF.

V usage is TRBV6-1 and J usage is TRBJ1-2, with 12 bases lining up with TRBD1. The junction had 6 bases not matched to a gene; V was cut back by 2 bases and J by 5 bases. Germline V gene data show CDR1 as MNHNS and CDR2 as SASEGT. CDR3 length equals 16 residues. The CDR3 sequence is CASSERGQGAWYGYTF. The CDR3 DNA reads TGTGCCAGCAGTGAAAGGGGACAGGGGGCATGGTATGGCTACACCTTC.

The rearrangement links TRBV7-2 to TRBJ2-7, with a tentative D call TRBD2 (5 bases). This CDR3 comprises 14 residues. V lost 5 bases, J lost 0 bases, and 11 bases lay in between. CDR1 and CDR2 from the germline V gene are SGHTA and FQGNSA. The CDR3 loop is CASSPAGTSYEQYF. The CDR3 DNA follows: TGTGCCAGCAGCCCCGCGGGTACCTCCTACGAGCAGTACTTC.

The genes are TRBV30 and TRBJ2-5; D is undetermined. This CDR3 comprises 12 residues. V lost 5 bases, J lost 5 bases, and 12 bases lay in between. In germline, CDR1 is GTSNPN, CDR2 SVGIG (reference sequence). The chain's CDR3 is CAWDSHMETQYF. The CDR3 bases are TGTGCCTGGGATTCTCACATGGAGACCCAGTACTTC. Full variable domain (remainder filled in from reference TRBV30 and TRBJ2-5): SQTIHQWPATLVQPVGSPLSLECTVEGTSNPNLYWYRQAAGRGLQLLFYSVGIGQISSEVPQNLSASRPQDRQFILSSKKLLLSDSGFYLCAWDSHMETQYFGPGTRLLVL.

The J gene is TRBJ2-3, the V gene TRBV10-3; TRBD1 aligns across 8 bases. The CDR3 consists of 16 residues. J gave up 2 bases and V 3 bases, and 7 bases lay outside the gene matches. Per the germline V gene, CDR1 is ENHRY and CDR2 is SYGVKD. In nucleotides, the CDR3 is TGTGCCATCAGTGACGTTGGACAGGGAACCACAGATACGCAGTATTTT. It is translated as CAISDVGQGTTDTQYF.

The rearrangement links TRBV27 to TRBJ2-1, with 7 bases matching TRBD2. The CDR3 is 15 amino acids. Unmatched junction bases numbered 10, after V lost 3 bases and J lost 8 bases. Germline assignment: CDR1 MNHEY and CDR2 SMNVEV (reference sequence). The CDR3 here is CASSFRPREKHEQFF. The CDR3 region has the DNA TGTGCCAGCAGTTTTAGGCCGCGGGAGAAACATGAGCAGTTCTTC.

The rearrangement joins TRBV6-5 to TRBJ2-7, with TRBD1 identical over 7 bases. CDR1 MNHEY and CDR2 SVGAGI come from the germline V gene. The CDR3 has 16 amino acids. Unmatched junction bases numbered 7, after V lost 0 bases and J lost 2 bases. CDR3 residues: CASSYSLGDSPYEQYF. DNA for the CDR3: TGTGCCAGCAGTTACTCGTTAGGGGACAGTCCCTACGAGCAGTACTTC.

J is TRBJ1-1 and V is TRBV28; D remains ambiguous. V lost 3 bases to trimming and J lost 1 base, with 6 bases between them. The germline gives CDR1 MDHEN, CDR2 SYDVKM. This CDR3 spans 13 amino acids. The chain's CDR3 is CASSFSQNTEAFF. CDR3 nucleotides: TGTGCCAGCAGTTTTAGCCAGAACACTGAAGCTTTCTTT.

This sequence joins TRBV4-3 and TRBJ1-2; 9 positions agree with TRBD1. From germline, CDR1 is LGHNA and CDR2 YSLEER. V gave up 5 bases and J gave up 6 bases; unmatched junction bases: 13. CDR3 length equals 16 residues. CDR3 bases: TGCGCCAGCAGCTCCCAGATGACAGGGGGGTGGGATGGCTACACCTTC. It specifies CASSSQMTGGWDGYTF.

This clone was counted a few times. The CDR3 coding sequence is TGCGCCAGCAGCCCCCGACCTACGGGGGGGGAGACCCAGTACTTC. Amino acids: CASSPRPTGGETQYF. The chain couples TRBV4-3 to TRBJ2-5; TRBD2 aligns across 8 bases. The length of the CDR3 is 15 residues. V lost 4 bases and J lost 5; bases outside the gene matches: 9. Germline values: CDR1 LGHNA, CDR2 YSLEER.

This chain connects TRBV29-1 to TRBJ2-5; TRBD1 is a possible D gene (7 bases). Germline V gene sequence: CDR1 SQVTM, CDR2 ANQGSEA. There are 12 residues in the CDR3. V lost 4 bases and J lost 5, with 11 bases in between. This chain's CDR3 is CSVAGGGETQYF. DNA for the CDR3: TGCAGCGTTGCAGGGGGAGGTGAGACCCAGTACTTC.

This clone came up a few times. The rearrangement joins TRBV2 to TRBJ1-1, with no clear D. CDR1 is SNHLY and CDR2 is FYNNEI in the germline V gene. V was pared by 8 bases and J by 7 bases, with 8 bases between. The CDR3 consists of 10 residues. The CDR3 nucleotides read TGTGCCAGCGAGACAATTGAAGCTTTCTTT. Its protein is CASETIEAFF.

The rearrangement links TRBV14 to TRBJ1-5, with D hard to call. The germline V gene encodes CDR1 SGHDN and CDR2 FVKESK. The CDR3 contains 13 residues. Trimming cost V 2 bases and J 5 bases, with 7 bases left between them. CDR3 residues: CASSQNSDQPQHF. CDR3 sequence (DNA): TGTGCCAGCAGCCAAAACAGTGATCAGCCCCAGCATTTT.

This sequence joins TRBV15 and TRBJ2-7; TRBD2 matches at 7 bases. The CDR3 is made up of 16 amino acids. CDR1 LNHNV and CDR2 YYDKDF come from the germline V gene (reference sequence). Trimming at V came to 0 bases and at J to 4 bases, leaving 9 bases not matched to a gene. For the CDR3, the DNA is TGTGCCACCAGCAGAGATCTAACTGCGGGAGTATACGAGCAGTACTTC. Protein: CATSRDLTAGVYEQYF.